These 7 T cell receptor beta chains were all obtained from the same sample, sequenced in a study of PD-L1 blockade in urothelial cancer. Libraries were prepared by immunoSEQ multiplex PCR; TCRdb keeps only in-frame clonotypes and omits some of them. Among some 120,000 clones listed, approximately 90% were seen once. This sample's time point: peripheral blood 6 weeks after treatment start. The source material was PBMCs, sampled around atezolizumab (anti-PD-L1) treatment. The receptors come from a man between 60 and 70 years old with urothelial cancer.

CDR3: CASSQGSGGGYNEQFF. The CDR3 DNA sequence: TGCGCCAGCAGCCAAGGCTCGGGAGGAGGATACAATGAGCAGTTCTTC. The rearrangement joins TRBV4-3 to TRBJ2-1, with 7 bases lining up with TRBD2. Germline V CDR1 and CDR2: LGHNA, YSLEER. The ends lost 1 base at V and 4 bases at J; junction bases unmatched: 7. There are 16 residues in the CDR3.

This rearrangement joins TRBV7-2 to TRBJ1-2; maybe TRBD1 (5 bases). V lost 2 bases and J 4 bases, leaving 14 bases between the germline ends. CDR3 length: 15 amino acids. CDR1 is SGHTA, CDR2 FQGNSA, per germline. Here the CDR3 DNA reads TGTGCCAGCAGCTTAATGGCACAGGCGGTCTATGGCTACACCTTC. Amino acid sequence: CASSLMAQAVYGYTF. The variable domain in full, completed from reference TRBV7-2 and TRBJ1-2, reads GAGVSQSPSNKVTEKGKDVELRCDPISGHTALYWYRQSLGQGLEFLIYFQGNSAPDKSGLPSDRFSAERTGGSVSTLTIQRTQQEDSAVYLCASSLMAQAVYGYTFGSGTRLTVV.

V and J are TRBV7-2 and TRBJ2-7; 9 bases map to TRBD2. The junction had 2 bases not matched to a gene; V was cut back by 1 base and J by 4 bases. CDR1 SGHTA and CDR2 FQGNSA come from the germline V gene. The CDR3 is 14 residues long. For the CDR3, the DNA is TGTGCCAGCAGCTTAGGGACTAGCGCTTACGAGCAGTACTTC. Encoded protein: CASSLGTSAYEQYF.

The chain employs TRBV4-3 and TRBJ2-7; 8 positions match TRBD1. CDR1 and CDR2 from the germline V gene are LGHNA and YSLEER. The V segment lost 4 bases and the J segment 0 bases; nucleotides outside the gene matches: 17. The CDR3 covers 19 residues. CDR3 sequence (DNA): TGCGCCAGCAGCCCGAAACCAGGGGGCGCATCCCCCTCCTCCTACGAGCAGTACTTC. It yields the protein CASSPKPGGASPSSYEQYF.

J is TRBJ2-3 and V is TRBV4-2, with 12 positions matching TRBD2. V lost 4 bases to trimming and J lost 4 bases; unmatched junction nucleotides: 6. Germline V CDR1 and CDR2: LGHNA, YNFKEQ. The CDR3 is 16 amino acids. The CDR3: CASSPSGGASSDTQYF. The CDR3 nucleotides read TGTGCCAGCAGCCCTAGCGGGGGGGCATCATCAGATACGCAGTATTTT.

The V and J genes are TRBV6-1 and TRBJ2-7, with 8 bases lining up with TRBD1. Germline loops: CDR1 MNHNS, CDR2 SASEGT. The CDR3 contains 13 residues. The V segment lost 7 bases and the J segment 4 bases; nucleotides outside the gene matches: 6. This chain's CDR3 is CASTTGETYEQYF. In DNA form, the CDR3 reads TGTGCCAGCACGACAGGGGAAACTTACGAGCAGTACTTC.

The rearrangement joins TRBV4-1 to TRBJ1-3; D might be TRBD1 (5 bases). The CDR3 totals 17 residues. Germline V CDR1 and CDR2: MGHRA, YSYEKL. Trimming cost V 5 bases and J 0 bases, with 17 bases left between them. DNA of the CDR3: TGCGCCAGCAGCTCGGGGCCGCGGGGGGTCTCTGGAAACACCATATATTTT. Amino acids: CASSSGPRGVSGNTIYF.